One and the same sample provided the 26 T cell receptor beta chains below, sequenced in a study of blood T cell repertoires in COVID-19. Only in-frame clones appear in the TCRdb table, and some are missing; sequencing was by immunoSEQ multiplex PCR. This table has roughly 220,000 clones, about 83% appearing once. Sequences were obtained from PBMCs or T cells enriched from blood (not recorded which). All receptors come from a woman aged 40 to 55 who had recovered from COVID-19.

The chain employs TRBV7-9 and TRBJ2-3; D not resolved. The V end was cut by 5 bases, the J end by 2 bases, with 8 bases between. CDR1 SEHNR and CDR2 FQNEAQ come from the germline V gene (reference sequence). The CDR3 has 13 residues. The CDR3 bases are TGTGCCAGCAGCCTCCTATTCACAGATACGCAGTATTTT. As protein: CASSLLFTDTQYF.

This chain uses TRBV27 with TRBJ1-2; 9 bases match TRBD1. The V and J ends lost 5 bases and 4 bases, in that order; junction bases with no gene match: 11. CDR1 is MNHEY, CDR2 SMNVEV, per germline (reference sequence). The CDR3 loop spans 16 amino acids. The CDR3 protein is CASSAGQGVGLYGYTF. The DNA of the CDR3 is TGTGCCAGCAGTGCGGGACAGGGAGTGGGGCTCTATGGCTACACCTTC.

The chain is built from TRBV28 and TRBJ1-1, with a tentative D call TRBD1 (5 bases). The CDR3 is 14 residues long. V lost 7 bases and J 1 base, leaving 13 bases between the germline ends. In germline, CDR1 is MDHEN, CDR2 SYDVKM. The CDR3: CASTYSGQNTEAFF. CDR3 bases: TGTGCCAGCACTTATTCAGGACAGAACACTGAAGCTTTCTTT.

This sequence joins TRBV6-5 and TRBJ1-5; no definite D call. CDR1 and CDR2 (germline): MNHEY, SVGAGI. V gave up 5 bases and J gave up 0 bases, with 11 bases separating them. The CDR3 runs 15 residues. The CDR3 DNA sequence: TGTGCCAGCAGTCCGCCGGACTATAGCAATCAGCCCCAGCATTTT. The encoded protein is CASSPPDYSNQPQHF.

The genes are TRBV11-2 and TRBJ1-2; D remains unclear. Trimming removed 1 base at V and 7 bases at J, with 10 bases between. Germline-derived CDR1 and CDR2 are SGHAT and FQNNGV. The CDR3 totals 13 residues. DNA for the CDR3: TGTGCCAGCAGCTTAGCACGGTTTGGTGGCTACACCTTC. Translation: CASSLARFGGYTF.

This clone was observed once. V usage is TRBV19 and J usage is TRBJ1-5; a weak D match, TRBD1 (5 bases). The germline V gene encodes CDR1 LNHDA and CDR2 SQIVND (reference sequence). CDR3 length: 13 amino acids. The V end lost 5 bases, the J end lost 8 bases, and 13 bases lay between the germline ends. CDR3: CASSQDTEEPQHF. The CDR3 coding sequence is TGTGCCAGTAGTCAGGACACCGAGGAGCCCCAGCATTTT.

The chain has TRBV28 and TRBJ1-5; 7 positions agree with TRBD1. Germline V gives CDR1 MDHEN, CDR2 SYDVKM. The CDR3 is 14 amino acids. V dropped 5 bases and J dropped 1; count of bases not matched to a gene: 2. The CDR3 coding sequence is TGTGCCAGCAGTACAGGGGCCAGCAATCAGCCCCAGCATTTT. Amino acids: CASSTGASNQPQHF.

This sequence joins TRBV6-5 and TRBJ1-2; TRBD1 might be the D (5 bases). Germline V gene sequence: CDR1 MNHEY, CDR2 SVGAGI. The CDR3 contains 14 residues. Trimming shortened V by 6 bases and J by 0 bases, and 11 bases separated the two germline ends. The CDR3 DNA sequence: TGTGCCAGCAGCCCGGACATCGCTAACTATGGCTACACCTTC. It yields the protein CASSPDIANYGYTF.

V is TRBV30 and J is TRBJ2-2; the match to TRBD2 covers 16 bases. The length of the CDR3 is 19 residues. The J segment lost 1 base and the V segment lost 5 bases, leaving 10 bases of the junction unmatched. Germline V gene data show CDR1 as GTSNPN and CDR2 as SVGIG (reference sequence). The CDR3: CAWEISGLAGGGNTGELFF. The CDR3 DNA reads TGTGCCTGGGAAATTTCGGGACTAGCGGGAGGGGGGAACACCGGGGAGCTGTTTTTT.

This clone was detected only a few times. The chain is built from TRBV5-1 and TRBJ2-5; 9 bases align to TRBD2. Germline loops: CDR1 SGHRS, CDR2 YFSETQ. There are 17 residues in the CDR3. The V and J ends lost 4 bases and 5 bases, in that order; junction bases with no gene match: 15. DNA of the CDR3: TGCGCCAGCAGCCGTGGGGATAGCGGGAGACCCCAGGAGACCCAGTACTTC. Residues: CASSRGDSGRPQETQYF.

This chain joins TRBV23-1 and TRBJ2-5; 11 bases align to TRBD1. TRBV23-1 is an open reading frame whose function is uncertain. Unmatched junction bases numbered 4, after V lost 3 bases and J lost 1 base. The CDR3 contains 16 residues. CDR3 DNA: TGCGCCAGCAGTCAGCCCGGGACAGGGGGCCAAGAGACCCAGTACTTC. Translating gives CASSQPGTGGQETQYF.

The J gene is TRBJ2-7, the V gene TRBV5-4; a possible D gene is TRBD1 (5 bases). The ends were cut back, 0 bases at V and 7 bases at J, with 14 bases in the middle. There are 14 residues in the CDR3. Per the germline V gene, CDR1 is SGHNT and CDR2 is YYREEE (reference sequence). As DNA, the CDR3 is TGTGCCAGCAGCTTGGATGGCAGGGCCTGGGAGCAGTACGTC. Its protein product is CASSLDGRAWEQYV.

As regards this clone: The sample contains more than one DNA sequence encoding this CDR3. The chain links TRBV5-1 to TRBJ2-3, with D tentatively TRBD2 (5 bases). The germline V gene encodes CDR1 SGHRS and CDR2 YFSETQ. V was cut by 2 bases and J by 0 bases, with 7 bases left in between. The CDR3 is 14 amino acids. Here the CDR3 DNA reads TGCGCCAGCAGCTTTAGCGAAAGCACAGATACGCAGTATTTT. Its protein product is CASSFSESTDTQYF.

The genes are TRBV5-4 and TRBJ2-3, with 12 bases that match TRBD1. The germline CDR1 and CDR2 sequences are SGHNT and YYREEE (reference sequence). The trim removed 4 bases at V and 7 bases at J, leaving 7 bases unmatched. CDR3 length: 15 residues. CDR3 loop: CASSEAGQGAHTQYF. The CDR3 DNA reads as TGTGCCAGCAGCGAAGCGGGACAGGGGGCTCATACGCAGTATTTT.

The J gene is TRBJ2-5, the V gene TRBV4-2, with TRBD2 matching over 12 bases. V trimming: 4 bases; J trimming: 4 bases; junction bases outside the gene matches: 13. The CDR3 is 18 residues long. CDR1 and CDR2 (germline): LGHNA, YNFKEQ. This CDR3 reads CASSPGARLAGDGETQYF. Written as DNA, the CDR3 is TGTGCCAGCAGCCCAGGGGCTAGACTAGCGGGAGATGGAGAGACCCAGTACTTC.

This chain connects TRBV2 to TRBJ1-4, with TRBD1 matching over 8 bases. The V segment lost 3 bases and the J segment 7 bases; nucleotides outside the gene matches: 1. Germline V gene data show CDR1 as SNHLY and CDR2 as FYNNEI. CDR3 length equals 13 residues. The chain's CDR3 is CASSDRGPEKLFF. The DNA for the CDR3 is TGTGCCAGCAGTGACAGGGGGCCTGAAAAACTGTTTTTT.

This sequence joins TRBV20-1 and TRBJ2-7, with TRBD1 identical over 7 bases. Germline V gene lookup returns CDR1 DFQATT and CDR2 SNEGSKA (reference sequence). The CDR3 is made up of 11 amino acids. The V gene end was trimmed by 3 bases and the J gene end by 7 bases; junction bases not matched to a gene: 3. CDR3 sequence: CSARGRGEQYV. CDR3 nucleotides: TGCAGTGCTAGGGGCAGGGGGGAGCAGTACGTC.

This chain joins TRBV19 and TRBJ2-2; TRBD1 matches at 8 bases. CDR3 length: 15 residues. Germline CDR1 and CDR2: LNHDA and SQIVND (reference sequence). With V trimmed by 9 bases and J by 2 bases, 8 bases remained unmatched. CDR3 loop: CASKKTGANTGELFF. CDR3 nucleotide sequence: TGTGCCAGCAAAAAGACAGGGGCAAACACCGGGGAGCTGTTTTTT.

The genes are TRBV12-3 or TRBV12-4 and TRBJ2-7; tentative D call: TRBD2 (5 bases). CDR3 length: 13 residues. V dropped 1 base and J dropped 2 bases, with 6 bases sitting between them. CDR3: CASSLEAAYEQYF. The CDR3 DNA reads as TGTGCCAGCAGTTTAGAAGCGGCCTACGAGCAGTACTTC.

Notes on this clone: The identical CDR3 is also encoded by other nucleotide sequences in the sample. The gene calls are TRBV28 and TRBJ2-2; a weak D match, TRBD2 (5 bases). V was trimmed by 3 bases and J by 2 bases, leaving 7 bases between them. The CDR3 sequence is 14 residues long. Germline V gene data show CDR1 as MDHEN and CDR2 as SYDVKM. The DNA of the CDR3 is TGTGCCAGCAGTTTGTCGGGAAACACCGGGGAGCTGTTTTTT. This translates into CASSLSGNTGELFF.

V is TRBV5-5 and J is TRBJ2-7; maybe TRBD1 (6 bases). Germline loops: CDR1 SGHKS, CDR2 YYEKEE (reference sequence). The CDR3 totals 14 residues. The ends were cut back, 4 bases at V and 4 bases at J, with 15 bases in the middle. The CDR3 region has the DNA TGTGCCAGCAGCCCTGGGGGCATGGGGTACGAGCAGTACGTC. It specifies CASSPGGMGYEQYV.

V gene TRBV18 combines with J gene TRBJ2-5; TRBD1 might be the D (6 bases). The CDR3 covers 13 residues. CDR1 is KGHSH and CDR2 is LQKENI in the germline V gene. The germline V and J ends were trimmed by 3 bases and 1 base, with 6 bases remaining between them. CDR3 bases: TGTGCCAGCTCACCGGACAGCCAAGAGACCCAGTACTTC. Translation: CASSPDSQETQYF.

The gene calls are TRBV5-5 and TRBJ1-3, with unresolved D. The CDR3 totals 14 residues. V lost 4 bases and J 2 bases, leaving 10 bases between the germline ends. Germline CDR1 is SGHKS and CDR2 is YYEKEE (reference sequence). The CDR3 spells CASSTGLTGNTIYF. CDR3 coding DNA: TGTGCCAGCAGCACCGGACTGACTGGAAACACCATATATTTT.

This clone was counted once. The chain recombines TRBV2 with TRBJ2-3; D perhaps matches TRBD2 (7 bases). V was trimmed by 2 bases and J by 2 bases, leaving 17 bases between them. The CDR3 consists of 17 residues. Germline-derived CDR1 and CDR2 are SNHLY and FYNNEI. CDR3 region: CASSERGWRGPTDTQYF. The CDR3 bases are TGTGCCAGCAGTGAAAGGGGTTGGCGGGGGCCCACAGATACGCAGTATTTT. Filled out from reference TRBV2 and TRBJ2-3, the complete variable domain reads EPEVTQTPSHQVTQMGQEVILRCVPISNHLYFYWYRQILGQKVEFLVSFYNNEISEKSEIFDDQFSVERPDGSNFTLKIRSTKLEDSAMYFCASSERGWRGPTDTQYFGPGTRLTVL.

This chain uses TRBV6-2 or TRBV6-3 with TRBJ2-2; TRBD2 matches 10 bases. V trimming: 5 bases; J trimming: 7 bases; junction bases outside the gene matches: 4. Germline V gene lookup returns CDR1 MNHEY and CDR2 SVGEGT. CDR3 length: 14 amino acids. CDR3 protein: CASSRSGRNGELFF. The CDR3 DNA sequence: TGTGCCAGCAGTCGTAGCGGGAGGAACGGGGAGCTGTTTTTT.

J is TRBJ1-1 and V is TRBV5-1; D is ambiguous. This CDR3 is built from 15 residues. Germline V CDR1 and CDR2: SGHRS, YFSETQ. V was cut by 2 bases and J by 4 bases, with 15 bases left in between. CDR3 loop: CASSFGPAPPTEAFF. In nucleotides, the CDR3 is TGCGCCAGCAGCTTTGGGCCCGCACCCCCCACTGAAGCTTTCTTT.